This note documents a single TCR beta chain sequence. What it binds is unknown. TCRdb's copy holds only in-frame clones and misses some; the assay was immunoSEQ multiplex PCR. This table has some 110,000 clones, 85% to 95% appearing once. These data are taken from a study of T cell repertoires and HLA-DP antigens. Overall study: In vitro CD4+ alloreactivity was against HeLa-presented HLA-DP. Donors were two male and one female, aged 18-to-29 to 60-to-69. Study-wide points: Previously undetected clones averaged roughly 40% and 52% against the two alleles respectively.

Germline CDR1 SGHKS, CDR2 YYEKEE (reference sequence). CDR3 length: 18 amino acids. V was trimmed by 0 bases and J by 5 bases, leaving 20 bases between them. The sample taken for sequencing was CD4+ T cells from PBMCs. This chain uses TRBV5-5 with TRBJ2-2, with D unclear. The sequence came from a woman aged 18-35 years in good health and CMV-seronegative. CDR3 loop: CASSLVRWAIGATGELFF. As DNA, the CDR3 is TGTGCCAGCAGCTTGGTACGTTGGGCTATAGGAGCGACCGGGGAGCTGTTTTTT.